The sequence of this T cell receptor (beta chain) was determined in a study of blood T cell repertoires in COVID-19. Looking at the study overall: The United States, Italy and Spain were the sources of the acute and convalescent COVID-19 samples. T cells, B-cell-depleted T cells, or PBMCs provided the cDNA or gDNA that served as material.

CDR3 length: 16 amino acids. The germline CDR1 and CDR2 sequences are MNHEY and SVGEGT. V was cut by 5 bases and J by 11 bases, with 25 bases left in between. Authors' analysis steps: How many nucleated cells were present was estimated from reference gene primer amplification. Produced via immunoSEQ multiplex PCR; TCRdb's table is partial and in-frame only. The DNA gave D and trimming, while V, J and clone size come from that table. The data hold about 51,000 clones, with around 83% observed a single time. Sequences were obtained from peripheral blood. The chain combines TRBV6-2 or TRBV6-3 with TRBJ1-5, with D perhaps matching TRBD1 (6 bases). This receptor was obtained from an older man with active COVID-19. CDR3 DNA: TGTGCCAGCAGTCGAACCGCCGGGACACCCGAGGTAGCCCAGCATTTT. Translated, it gives CASSRTAGTPEVAQHF.